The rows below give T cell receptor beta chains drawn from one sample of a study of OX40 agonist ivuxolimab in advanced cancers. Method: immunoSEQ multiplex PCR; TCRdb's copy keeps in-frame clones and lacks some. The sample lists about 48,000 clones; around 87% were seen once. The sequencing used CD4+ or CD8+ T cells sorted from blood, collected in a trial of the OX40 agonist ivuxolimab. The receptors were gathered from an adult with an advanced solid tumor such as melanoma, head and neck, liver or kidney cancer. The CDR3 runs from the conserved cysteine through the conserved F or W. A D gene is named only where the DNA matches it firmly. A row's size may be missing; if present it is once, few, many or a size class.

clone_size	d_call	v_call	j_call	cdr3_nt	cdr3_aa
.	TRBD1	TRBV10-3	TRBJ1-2	TGTGCCATCAGGCCGGACAGGGTGCATGACTATGGCTACACCTTC	CAIRPDRVHDYGYTF
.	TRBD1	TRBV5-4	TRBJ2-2	TGTGCCAGCAGCTGGGGGACAGGGTACACCGGGGAGCTGTTTTTT	CASSWGTGYTGELFF
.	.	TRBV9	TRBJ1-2	TGTGCCAGCAGCGCTAGCAGTAAGGGCTACACCTTC	CASSASSKGYTF
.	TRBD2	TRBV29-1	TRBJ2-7	TGCAGCGTGGGGAAGCGGGGGGCCCACTACGAGCAGTACTTC	CSVGKRGAHYEQYF
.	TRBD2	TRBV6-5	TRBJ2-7	TGTGCCAGCAGTTACTCGAGAGCGGGAGGTTCCTACGAGCAGTACTTC	CASSYSRAGGSYEQYF
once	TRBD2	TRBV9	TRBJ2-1	TGTGCCAGCAGCGTCGGTCGGGGAGGGCCCTACAATGAGCAGTTCTTC	CASSVGRGGPYNEQFF
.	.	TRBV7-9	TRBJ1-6	TGTGCCAGCAGCCGACTTAATTCACCCCTCCACTTT	CASSRLNSPLHF
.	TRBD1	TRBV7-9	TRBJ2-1	TGTGCCAGCAGCTTAGGACAGGGCACCTACAATGAGCAGTTCTTC	CASSLGQGTYNEQFF
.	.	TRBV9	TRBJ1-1	TGTGCCAGCAGCCCCCGGCAGAGCGCTGAAGCTTTCTTT	CASSPRQSAEAFF
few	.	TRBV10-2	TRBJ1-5	TGCGCCAGCAGGGGGGACCTAAATAATCAGCCCCAGCATTTT	CASRGDLNNQPQHF
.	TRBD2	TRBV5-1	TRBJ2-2	TGCGCCAGCAGCTTGGTACTAGCGGGGGATTCCACCGGGGAGCTGTTTTTT	CASSLVLAGDSTGELFF
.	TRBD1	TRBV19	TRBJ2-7	TGTGCCAGTAGCCGGGACAGGGGATTTGGCGAGCAGTACTTC	CASSRDRGFGEQYF
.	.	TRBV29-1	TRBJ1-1	TGCAGCGTTGTAGCCGTTTCCAGGAACACTGAAGCTTTCTTT	CSVVAVSRNTEAFF
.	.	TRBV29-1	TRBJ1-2	TGCAGCGTTACTGGGACCTACTATGGCTACACCTTC	CSVTGTYYGYTF
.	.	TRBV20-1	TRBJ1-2	TGCAGTGCTAGTAACTATGGCTACACCTTC	CSASNYGYTF
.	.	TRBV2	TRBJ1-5	TGTGCCAGCAGTACTGGACAGACAAGCAATCAGCCCCAGCATTTT	CASSTGQTSNQPQHF
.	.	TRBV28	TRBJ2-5	TGTGCCAGCAGCTCCCCGTCTACCTCGGAGACCCAGTACTTC	CASSSPSTSETQYF
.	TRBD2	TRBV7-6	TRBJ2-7	TGTGCCAGCAGTTCCGTTTTTCTGGGAGGGGAGCAGTACTTC	CASSSVFLGGEQYF
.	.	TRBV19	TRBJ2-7	TGTGCCAGTAGTAGGCAACCGGAAAGCGAGCAGTACTTC	CASSRQPESEQYF
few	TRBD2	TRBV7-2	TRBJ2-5	TGTGCCAGCAGCTTAGGGGGAGGGCGGCAAGAGACCCAGTACTTC	CASSLGGGRQETQYF
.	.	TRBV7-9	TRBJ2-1	TGTGCCAGCAGCTCGTTACGGACCGGGAGCTCCTACAATGAGCAGTTCTTC	CASSSLRTGSSYNEQFF
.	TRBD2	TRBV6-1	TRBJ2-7	TGTGCCAGCAGGGCGACTAGCGGGGGGACCTACGAGCAGTACTTC	CASRATSGGTYEQYF
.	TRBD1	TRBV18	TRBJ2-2	TGTGCCAGCTCCTTTTCCGGGACAGCGAACACCGGGGAGCTGTTTTTT	CASSFSGTANTGELFF